This T cell receptor (beta chain) was identified in a study of breast tumors, draining lymph nodes, adjacent tissues. Trimming removed 4 bases at V and 4 bases at J, with 5 bases between. Germline assignment: CDR1 SNHLY and CDR2 FYNNEI. The CDR3 has 12 amino acids. Samples came from axillary lymph nodes draining the breast cancer. From the multiplex PCR reads, TCRdb called clonotypes with MiXCR, one entry per CDR3 protein. Of about 150,000 distinct CDR3 sequences in the sample, 20% to 25% were seen once. The study's findings and limits: Tumor T cell lymph node origin was a supported hypothesis, not proven. Compared with lymph nodes, tumors were less diverse; compared with nontumor tissue, more.

In this sample, this clonotype turned up many times. Its matching antigen is unknown. The clonotype originates from a female donor with breast cancer. Some clones in this sample may be carry-over from other donors' samples. Sequenced material: axillary lymph node tissue. The chain joins TRBV2 to TRBJ1-5; D remains unclear. The CDR3 DNA sequence: TGTGCCAGCAGTGTGGGGAATCAGCCCCAGCATTTT. It translates to CASSVGNQPQHF.